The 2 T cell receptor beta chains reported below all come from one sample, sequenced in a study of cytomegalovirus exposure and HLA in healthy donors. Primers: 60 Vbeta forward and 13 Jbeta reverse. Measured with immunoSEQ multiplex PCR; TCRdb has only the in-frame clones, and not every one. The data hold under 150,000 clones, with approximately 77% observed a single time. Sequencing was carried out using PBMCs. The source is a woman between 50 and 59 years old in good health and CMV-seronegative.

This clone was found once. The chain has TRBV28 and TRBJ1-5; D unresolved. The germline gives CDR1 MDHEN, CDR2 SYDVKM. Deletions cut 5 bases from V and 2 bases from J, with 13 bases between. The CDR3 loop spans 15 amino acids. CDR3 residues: CASSTFEVGNQPQHF. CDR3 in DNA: TGTGCCAGCAGTACCTTTGAGGTAGGCAATCAGCCCCAGCATTTT.

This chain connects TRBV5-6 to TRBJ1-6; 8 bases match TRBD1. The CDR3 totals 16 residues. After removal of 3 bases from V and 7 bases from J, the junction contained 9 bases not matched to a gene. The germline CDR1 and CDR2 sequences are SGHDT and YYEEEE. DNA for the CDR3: TGTGCCAGCAGCTCCGAAACAGGGGGGTGGAATTCACCCCTCCACTTT. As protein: CASSSETGGWNSPLHF.